A selection of T cell receptor beta chains follows, all from one sample in a study of T cell repertoires in cytomegalovirus infection. For these receptors, no antigen is known. Each CDR3 protein is one row after TCRdb ran MiXCR on the reads. The sample records 450,000 to 600,000 distinct CDR3 sequences, roughly a third being singletons. The source material was cultured PBMCs, sampled from culture after CMV antigen stimulation. These receptors originate from a human donor in good health (CMV status not recorded). Some clones in this sample may be carry-over from other donors' samples. The CDR3 runs from the conserved cysteine through the conserved F or W. D genes are given only for firm matches. The size of a clone is reported for some rows only, either as once, few or many, or as a class for expanded clones.

v_gene	j_gene	abundance	d_gene	CDR3nt	CDR3aa
TRBV28	TRBJ2-3	-	TRBD2	TGTGCCAGCAGCTCCGTTCCGACTAGCGGGGGAACAGATACGCAGTATTTT	CASSSVPTSGGTDTQYF
TRBV19	TRBJ1-1	few	-	TGTGCCAGTATTGCAGGATTACCAAACACTGAAGCTTTCTTT	CASIAGLPNTEAFF
TRBV6-5	TRBJ1-1	few	-	TGTGCCAGCAGTTACTCGATAAGGGCAGCCACTGAAGCTTTCTTT	CASSYSIRAATEAFF
TRBV7-2	TRBJ1-2	few	TRBD1	TGTGCCAGCAGCTCCCCAGGGGGTATAACTAACTATGGCTACACCTTC	CASSSPGGITNYGYTF
TRBV7-2	TRBJ2-1	few	TRBD2	TGTGCCAGCAGCTTTTTTGGACTAGCGGGAGATAGCTCCTACAATGAGCAGTTCTTC	CASSFFGLAGDSSYNEQFF
TRBV12-3/TRBV12-4	TRBJ2-5	few	-	TGTGCCAGCAGTTTTGGCAGAGATGGGACCCAGTACTTC	CASSFGRDGTQYF
TRBV5-6	TRBJ2-1	-	TRBD2	TGTGCCAGCAGCTTGGTTGGTAGCGGGAGCTACAATGAGCAGTTCTTC	CASSLVGSGSYNEQFF
TRBV7-8	TRBJ1-2	many	TRBD1	TGTGCCAGCAGCACCCTAACACAGGGACAGAAAGGTGCTAACTATGGCTACACCTTC	CASSTLTQGQKGANYGYTF
TRBV7-9	TRBJ2-5	-	-	TGTGCCAGCAGCTTATATCTGGATCCCCGCGAGACCCAGTACTTC	CASSLYLDPRETQYF
TRBV7-2	TRBJ2-7	few	-	TGTGCCAGCAGCTTAGCGCCGGGACCATCGTACTTC	CASSLAPGPSYF
TRBV20-1	TRBJ1-5	-	TRBD1	TGCAGTGCTAGATGGGGTCCAATGAGGACAGGGGATAAAGATCAGCCCCAGCATTTT	CSARWGPMRTGDKDQPQHF
TRBV5-4	TRBJ1-1	-	TRBD1	TGTGCCAGCAGCCCCCGACAGGGCCAGAACACTGAAGCTTTCTTT	CASSPRQGQNTEAFF
TRBV12-3/TRBV12-4	TRBJ1-1	few	-	TGTGCCAGCAGCCGAATGAACACTGAAGCTTTCTTT	CASSRMNTEAFF
TRBV5-6	TRBJ2-3	few	-	TGTGCCAGCAGCTTGAAGGGCCAGGATACGCAGTATTTT	CASSLKGQDTQYF
TRBV5-6	TRBJ1-2	-	TRBD1	TGTGCCAGCAGCAGGGGACAGCTTACTAACTATGGCTACACCTTC	CASSRGQLTNYGYTF
TRBV7-9	TRBJ2-1	-	-	TGTGCCAGCAGCCCGCTGGGCGGAGGACTCGGTGAGCAGTTCTTC	CASSPLGGGLGEQFF
TRBV19	TRBJ1-2	few	-	TGTGCCAGTAGTTATACGGACAGCCTAAGCCCGTATGGCTACACCTTC	CASSYTDSLSPYGYTF
TRBV25-1	TRBJ1-5	few	TRBD1	TGTGCCAGCAGACAGGGGGCTAAGCTCCATCAGCCCCAGCATTTT	CASRQGAKLHQPQHF
TRBV28	TRBJ1-1	-	TRBD1	TGTGCCAGCAGCACAGCCGGGACAGGCATAAGGTTCACTGAAGCTTTCTTT	CASSTAGTGIRFTEAFF
TRBV12-3/TRBV12-4	TRBJ2-3	-	-	TGTGCCAGCAGTCTAACTACCGACACAGATACGCAGTATTTT	CASSLTTDTDTQYF
TRBV6-2/TRBV6-3	TRBJ2-1	-	TRBD2	TGTGCCAGCAGTTACTCGAGTCTAGCGGGAGCTGAGCAGTTCTTC	CASSYSSLAGAEQFF
TRBV24-1	TRBJ1-1	-	-	TGTGCCACCAGTGATTTGCGTCGGGCTTTCTTT	CATSDLRRAFF
TRBV7-2	TRBJ1-3	-	-	TGTGCCAGCAGGCCGTCTGTGTGGGTCGGTGGAAACACCATATATTTT	CASRPSVWVGGNTIYF
TRBV18	TRBJ1-1	-	-	TGTGCCAGCTCACCACGGGAACGGGGAGGGCGGGGGTCTGAAGCTTTCTTT	CASSPRERGGRGSEAFF
TRBV27	TRBJ2-4	-	-	TGTGCCAGCAGTTTAACGTGGGGAAACATTCAGTACTTC	CASSLTWGNIQYF
TRBV3-1	TRBJ1-2	-	TRBD1	TGTGCCAGCAGCCAGTGGACAGGGGCTAACTATGGCTACACCTTC	CASSQWTGANYGYTF
TRBV24-1	TRBJ2-1	-	-	TGTGCCACCAGTGATTCGCTATCGAATGAGCAGTTCTTC	CATSDSLSNEQFF
TRBV6-1	TRBJ2-2	few	-	TGTGCCAGCCTCAGGGTTAACACCGGGGAGCTGTTTTTT	CASLRVNTGELFF
TRBV10-3	TRBJ1-1	once	-	TGTGCCATCAGTGCCGACAGGAACACTGAAGCTTTCTTT	CAISADRNTEAFF
TRBV9	TRBJ1-1	few	-	TGTGCCAGCAGCGTCGGACAGATGAACACTGAAGCTTTCTTT	CASSVGQMNTEAFF
TRBV9	TRBJ2-2	-	-	TGTGCCAGCAGCCCCCAGCTCGGCCTTAACACCGGGGAGCTGTTTTTT	CASSPQLGLNTGELFF
TRBV29-1	TRBJ1-1	few	TRBD1	TGCAGCGTCCGGGACAGCGACTATGAAGCTTTCTTT	CSVRDSDYEAFF
TRBV7-8	TRBJ2-3	few	TRBD2	TGTGCCAGCAGCATTATAGCGGGATTCACAGATACGCAGTATTTT	CASSIIAGFTDTQYF
TRBV7-3	TRBJ2-3	-	-	TGTGCCAGCAGCTTACGGGGTGGCAGCCGATTCTCTAGCACAGATACGCAGTATTTT	CASSLRGGSRFSSTDTQYF
TRBV7-6	TRBJ1-1	few	-	TGTGCCAGCAGTCAAGGGGGGGGGGGCATCACTGAAGCTTTCTTT	CASSQGGGGITEAFF
TRBV20-1	TRBJ2-3	-	TRBD1	TGCAGTGCCCCAGATTTTAACAGGGGGCAAGATACGCAGTATTTT	CSAPDFNRGQDTQYF
TRBV7-2	TRBJ2-5	-	TRBD2	TGTGCCAGCAGCAAAAGCGGGACTCAAGAGACCCAGTACTTC	CASSKSGTQETQYF
TRBV18	TRBJ2-7	-	TRBD2	TGTGCCAGCTCACCGGCTTCTAGCGGGAGGAACGAGCAGTACTTC	CASSPASSGRNEQYF
TRBV20-1	TRBJ1-2	-	-	TGCAGTGCCTTCGACAGCCAGCTCCATAACTATGGCTACACCTTC	CSAFDSQLHNYGYTF
TRBV6-2/TRBV6-3	TRBJ2-1	few	-	TGTGCCAGCGGGAAGGGGTTTGTTAATGAGCAGTTCTTC	CASGKGFVNEQFF
TRBV7-2	TRBJ1-1	many	-	TGTGCCAGCAGCGCTAATCAGGGGAACACTGAAGCTTTCTTT	CASSANQGNTEAFF
TRBV12-5	TRBJ2-1	few	TRBD1	TGTGCTAGTGGTTTGGTCCAGGGGGCGGTGAATGAGCAGTTCTTC	CASGLVQGAVNEQFF
TRBV12-3/TRBV12-4	TRBJ2-1	-	-	TGTGCCAGCAGTGGACCGGTCGATGAGCAGTTCTTC	CASSGPVDEQFF
TRBV28	TRBJ1-2	-	TRBD1	TGTGCCAGCAGTTTAGCCGGGACAGGGGGCGCCGGCACCTTC	CASSLAGTGGAGTF
TRBV19	TRBJ2-1	few	TRBD1	TGTGCCAGTAGTATCCGGACAGGGGGCTTCTGGAATGAGCAGTTCTTC	CASSIRTGGFWNEQFF
TRBV11-2	TRBJ2-5	-	TRBD2	TGTGCCAGCAGCCCTACCCCGCGACTAGCGGCACAAGAGACCCAGTACTTC	CASSPTPRLAAQETQYF
TRBV29-1	TRBJ2-7	few	-	TGCAGCGTTGCCAATGACCCCTACGAGCAGTACTTC	CSVANDPYEQYF
TRBV7-2	TRBJ2-1	-	TRBD2	TGTGCCAGCAGCTTAGTAAGGACTAGCGGGTACAATGAGCAGTTCTTC	CASSLVRTSGYNEQFF
TRBV7-2	TRBJ2-5	-	-	TGTGCCAGCACCAAGCGGGCGTCCGAGACCCAGTACTTC	CASTKRASETQYF
TRBV7-9	TRBJ2-4	few	-	TGTGCCAGCAGCCCAGTGGCAGGCCGTTTTGCATTCATTCAGTACTTC	CASSPVAGRFAFIQYF
TRBV20-1	TRBJ2-4	once	-	TGCAGTGCTAGAGATTCGATTGCGGTAGCCAAAAACATTCAGTACTTC	CSARDSIAVAKNIQYF
TRBV4-3	TRBJ2-3	once	-	TGCGCCAGCAGCCGAGAAAAGCCGGCGGCGGGCACAGATACGCAGTATTTT	CASSREKPAAGTDTQYF
TRBV7-3	TRBJ2-2	-	TRBD2	TGTGCCAGCAGCTTGGGACTACACACCGGGGAGCTGTTTTTT	CASSLGLHTGELFF
TRBV7-9	TRBJ2-5	-	TRBD2	TGTGCCAGCAGCTCAATAGCGGGCCAACAGCAAGAGACCCAGTACTTC	CASSSIAGQQQETQYF